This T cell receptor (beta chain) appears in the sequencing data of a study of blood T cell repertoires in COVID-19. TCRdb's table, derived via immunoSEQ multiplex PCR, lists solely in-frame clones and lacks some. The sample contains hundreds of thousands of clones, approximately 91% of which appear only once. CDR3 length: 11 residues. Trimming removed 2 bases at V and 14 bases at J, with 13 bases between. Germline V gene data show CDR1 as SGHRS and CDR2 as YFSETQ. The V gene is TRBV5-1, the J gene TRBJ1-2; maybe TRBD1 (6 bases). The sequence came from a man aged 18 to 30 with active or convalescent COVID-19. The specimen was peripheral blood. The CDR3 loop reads CASSLSGAGTF. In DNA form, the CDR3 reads TGCGCCAGCAGCTTATCAGGGGCCGGAACCTTC.